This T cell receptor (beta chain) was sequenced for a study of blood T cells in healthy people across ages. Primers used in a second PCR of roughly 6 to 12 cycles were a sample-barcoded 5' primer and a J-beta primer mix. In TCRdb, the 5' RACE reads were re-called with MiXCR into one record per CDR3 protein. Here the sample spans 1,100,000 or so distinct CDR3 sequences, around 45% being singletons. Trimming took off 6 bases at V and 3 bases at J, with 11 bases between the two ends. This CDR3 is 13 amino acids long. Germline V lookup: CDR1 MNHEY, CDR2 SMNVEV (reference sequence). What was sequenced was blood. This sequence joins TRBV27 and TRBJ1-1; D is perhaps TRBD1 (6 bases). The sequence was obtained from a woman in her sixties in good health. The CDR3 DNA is TGTGCCAGCAGAAGGTCAGGGGACACTGAAGCTTTCTTT. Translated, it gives CASRRSGDTEAFF.